The source of this T cell receptor (beta chain) is a study of cytomegalovirus exposure and HLA in healthy donors. The CDR3 length is 13 residues. Looked up from germline, CDR1 is MRHNA and CDR2 is SNTAGT. Deletions cut 6 bases from V and 2 bases from J, with 10 bases between. The PCR ran on 60 Vbeta and 13 Jbeta primers. TCRdb keeps only in-frame clones here, not all; method: immunoSEQ multiplex PCR. The repertoire has 100,000 or so clones, under 85% of them found once; the top ten carry roughly 6%. The gene calls are TRBV6-4 and TRBJ2-5, with D possibly matching TRBD1 (6 bases). Specimen: PBMCs. The sequence derives from a man aged 18 to 35 in good health and CMV-seronegative. The CDR3 here is CASSHREQETQYF. The CDR3 bases are TGTGCCAGCAGCCACAGGGAGCAAGAGACCCAGTACTTC.